This entry features one T cell receptor (beta chain) sequence. This CDR3 has 14 residues. The V gene's germline CDR1 is SNHLY and CDR2 FYNNEI. The junction had 5 bases not matched to a gene; V was cut back by 4 bases and J by 2 bases. Methods used by the authors: Amplifying reference gene primers gave estimates of nucleated cell counts. This table comes from immunoSEQ multiplex PCR, and its TCRdb copy is limited to in-frame clones, with some not included. The DNA was the basis for D and trimming; V, J and clone size are from that table. The data show around 150,000 clones, 84% seen once. The entry originates in a study of blood T cell repertoires in COVID-19. As for the study in general: T cells, B-cell-depleted T cells, or PBMCs supplied cDNA or gDNA.

A Seattle source enrolled patients during active infection and followed them longitudinally. The rearrangement links TRBV2 to TRBJ2-7; 7 bases fit TRBD2. What was sequenced was peripheral blood. This sequence originates from a young man with COVID-19, enrolled during active disease. The CDR3 bases are TGTGCCAGCAGTGGACTAGCAGACGCCTACGAGCAGTACTTC. It codes for CASSGLADAYEQYF.